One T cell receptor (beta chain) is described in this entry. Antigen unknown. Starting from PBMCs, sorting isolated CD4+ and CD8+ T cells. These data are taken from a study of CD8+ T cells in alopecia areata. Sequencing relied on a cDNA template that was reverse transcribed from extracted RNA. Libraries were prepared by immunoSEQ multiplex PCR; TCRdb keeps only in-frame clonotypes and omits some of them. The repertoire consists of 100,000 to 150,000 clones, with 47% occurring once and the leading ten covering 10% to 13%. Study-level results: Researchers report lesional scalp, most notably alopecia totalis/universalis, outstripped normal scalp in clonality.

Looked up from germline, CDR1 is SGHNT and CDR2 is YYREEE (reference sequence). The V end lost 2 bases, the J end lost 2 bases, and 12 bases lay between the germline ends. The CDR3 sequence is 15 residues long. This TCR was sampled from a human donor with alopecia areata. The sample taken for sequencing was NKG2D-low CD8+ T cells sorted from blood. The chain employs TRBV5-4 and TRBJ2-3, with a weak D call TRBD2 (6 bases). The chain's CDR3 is CASSFFTSTTDTQYF. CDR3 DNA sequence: TGTGCCAGCAGCTTCTTTACTAGCACCACAGATACGCAGTATTTT.